This TCR beta chain was observed in a study of shared clonotypes between healthy human individuals. V shed 4 bases and J shed 0 bases, with 14 bases lying between them. The germline CDR1 and CDR2 sequences are SGHRS and YFSETQ. This CDR3 is built from 16 residues. Study observations and caveats: Clonotype sharing among donors likely depends on sequencing depth.

Libraries were prepared by immunoSEQ multiplex PCR; TCRdb keeps only in-frame clonotypes and omits some of them. This sample has 2.3 million or so clones, with approximately 93% found just once. This clone was seen once. Its antigen is still unknown. The sequenced material came from naive CD4+ T cells from PBMCs. Subset in this sample: CD45RA+ positively selected. The chain couples TRBV5-1 to TRBJ2-1, with a possible D match to TRBD1 (6 bases). This TCR derives from a man aged 18 to 29 in good health. Some clones in this sample may be carry-over from other donors' samples. The CDR3 is CASSPAGASSYNEQFF. CDR3 bases: TGCGCCAGCAGCCCCGCAGGGGCAAGCTCCTACAATGAGCAGTTCTTC.